This T cell receptor (beta chain) was profiled in a study of blood T cells in healthy people across ages. This clonotype was observed many times. Its antigen is not identified. Notes on the study in general: Across samples, TCR beta diversity tracked strongly with naive T cell percentage. Leaving the PBMCs unsorted stopped any conclusive comparison of naive versus antigen-experienced cells. When set beside aged donors, long-lived donors presented more naive CD4+ cells and higher diversity.

Germline values: CDR1 DFQATT, CDR2 SNEGSKA (reference sequence). This CDR3 is built from 13 residues. Trimming removed 4 bases at V and 8 bases at J, with 15 bases between. The authors ran a second PCR of about 6 to 11 cycles using a sample-barcoded 5' primer and a J-beta primer mix. The authors tagged each cDNA molecule using a template-switch adaptor with 12 random nucleotides. Using its own MiXCR run on the 5' RACE reads, TCRdb lists one record per CDR3 protein. The repertoire consists of hundreds of thousands of distinct CDR3 sequences, with 49% occurring once and the leading ten covering 25% to 35%.

The TCR comes from a woman aged 55-75 years in good health. The J gene is TRBJ2-1, the V gene TRBV20-1, with D possibly being TRBD1 or TRBD2 (5 bases each). Sequencing was carried out using blood. Written as DNA, the CDR3 is TGCAGTGCTACAGGGACCCACGGGGATGAGCAGTTCTTC. Its translation is CSATGTHGDEQFF.